This TCR beta chain was obtained from a study of human T cells and chemical hapten exposure. General study results and limits: TCRs exceeding 1 in 1000 frequency stayed unchanged with DPC sensitization.

Total RNA was extracted from unfractionated whole blood. TCRdb ran MiXCR on the 5' RACE reads and lists one entry per CDR3 protein. Of approximately 150,000 distinct CDR3 sequences listed, 4.1% are singletons. At least ten counts were recorded for this clonotype. Its antigen is undetermined. The source of this sequence is a female donor in good health.

The CDR3 coding sequence is TGTGCCAGCACCGATCGACCCAGGGGGGGCGAGGATACGCAGTATTTT. This encodes CASTDRPRGGEDTQYF. V usage is TRBV7-2 and J usage is TRBJ2-3; perhaps D is TRBD1 or TRBD2 (7 bases each). Trimming pared 7 bases from V and 6 bases from J, leaving 23 bases between. Germline V gene sequence: CDR1 SGHTA, CDR2 FQGNSA. The CDR3 totals 16 residues.